What follows describes a single T cell receptor beta chain. Its antigen remains unidentified. These data belong to a study of response to subunit inactivated influenza vaccine. The germline gives CDR1 SGHRS, CDR2 YFSETQ. The CDR3 is 15 amino acids. V was pared by 4 bases and J by 6 bases, with 17 bases between. TCRdb fed the RT-PCR reads into MiXCR, producing one record per CDR3 protein. The repertoire holds fewer than 600,000 distinct CDR3 sequences, with approximately 7.8% as singletons. Study conclusions and caveats: Each seasonal influenza vaccination, the authors suggested, recruits few new T cells.

Sequencing was performed on PBMCs from blood, taken less than 30 months after vaccination. The receptor comes from a man aged 50 to 75 who received an inactivated influenza vaccine. The chain is built from TRBV5-1 and TRBJ2-4, with a weak D call TRBD2 (6 bases). The CDR3 is CASSLGGDGRNIQYF. DNA for the CDR3: TGCGCCAGCAGCCTCGGCGGGGACGGTAGAAACATTCAGTACTTC. The variable domain in full, with the rest retrieved from reference TRBV5-1 and TRBJ2-4, is KAGVTQTPRYLIKTRGQQVTLSCSPISGHRSVSWYQQTPGQGLQFLFEYFSETQRNKGNFPGRFSGRQFSNSRSEMNVSTLELGDSALYLCASSLGGDGRNIQYFGAGTRLSVL.